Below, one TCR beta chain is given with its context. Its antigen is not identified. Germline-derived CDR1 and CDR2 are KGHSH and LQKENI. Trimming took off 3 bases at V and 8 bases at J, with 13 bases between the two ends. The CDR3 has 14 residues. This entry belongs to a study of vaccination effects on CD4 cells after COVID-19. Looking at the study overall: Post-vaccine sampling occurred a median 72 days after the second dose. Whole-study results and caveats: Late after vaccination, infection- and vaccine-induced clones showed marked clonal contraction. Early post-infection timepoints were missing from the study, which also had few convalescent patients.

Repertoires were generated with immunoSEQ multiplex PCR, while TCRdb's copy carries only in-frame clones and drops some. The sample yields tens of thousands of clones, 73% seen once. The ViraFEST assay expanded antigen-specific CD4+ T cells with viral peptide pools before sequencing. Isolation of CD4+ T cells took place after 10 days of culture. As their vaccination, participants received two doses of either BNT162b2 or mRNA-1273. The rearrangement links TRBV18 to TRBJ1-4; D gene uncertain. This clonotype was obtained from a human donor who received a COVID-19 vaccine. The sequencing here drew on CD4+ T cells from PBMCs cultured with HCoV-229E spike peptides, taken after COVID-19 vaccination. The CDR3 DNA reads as TGTGCCAGCTCACCGGTAGGGCCGTGGGAAAAACTGTTTTTT. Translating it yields CASSPVGPWEKLFF.